The present T cell receptor (beta chain) was sequenced within a study of blood T cell repertoires in COVID-19. Looking at the study overall: The samples span acute and convalescent COVID-19 from the United States, Italy and Spain. T cells, B-cell-depleted T cells, or PBMCs supplied cDNA or gDNA.

Seattle participants joined during active infection and were tracked over time. CDR3 length: 13 amino acids. Germline trimming cut 6 bases from V and 7 bases from J; bases unmatched to any gene: 8. In germline, CDR1 is SNHLY, CDR2 FYNNEI. Authors' methods: Scientists estimated how many nucleated cells there were by amplifying reference gene primers. The method was immunoSEQ multiplex PCR; TCRdb's version includes in-frame clones alone and lacks a portion of them. V and J calls and clone size are given by that table; D and trimming were obtained from the DNA. This sample has 150,000 to 200,000 clones, with around 79% found just once. This clone was counted between two and nine times.

Sample: peripheral blood. This chain joins TRBV2 and TRBJ1-2; 7 positions match TRBD1. The TCR sequence derives from a woman aged 40 to 55 with COVID-19, enrolled during active disease. Here the CDR3 reads CASSLQGRSGYTF. In nucleotides, the CDR3 is TGTGCCAGCAGCCTACAGGGGAGGAGTGGCTACACCTTC.